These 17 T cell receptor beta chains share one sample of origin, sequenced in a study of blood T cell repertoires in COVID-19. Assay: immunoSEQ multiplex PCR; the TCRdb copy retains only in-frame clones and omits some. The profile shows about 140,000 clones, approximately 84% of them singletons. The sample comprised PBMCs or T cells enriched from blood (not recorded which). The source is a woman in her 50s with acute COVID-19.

Here the CDR3 reads CASSTGGIPYEQYF. The CDR3 DNA reads TGTGCCAGCTCAACGGGAGGGATTCCCTACGAGCAGTACTTC. This rearrangement joins TRBV18 to TRBJ2-7; 8 bases align to TRBD2. V gave up 5 bases and J gave up 2 bases; unmatched junction bases: 5. The V gene's germline CDR1 is KGHSH and CDR2 LQKENI. The CDR3 runs to 14 residues.

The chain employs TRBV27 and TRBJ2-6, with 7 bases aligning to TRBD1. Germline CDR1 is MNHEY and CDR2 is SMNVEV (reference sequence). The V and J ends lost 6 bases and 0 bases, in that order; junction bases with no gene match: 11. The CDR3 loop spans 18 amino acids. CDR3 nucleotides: TGTGCCAGCAGCCCTAGGGCAAGGACAGGCTCTGGGGCCAACGTCCTGACTTTC. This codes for CASSPRARTGSGANVLTF.

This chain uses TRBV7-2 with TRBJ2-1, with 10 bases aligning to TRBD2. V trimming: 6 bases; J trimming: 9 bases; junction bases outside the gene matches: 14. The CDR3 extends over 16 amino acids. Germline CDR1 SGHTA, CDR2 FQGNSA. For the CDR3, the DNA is TGTGCCAGCAGAGGCCCGGGACTAGCGAGTAGAAGTGAGCAGTTCTTC. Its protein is CASRGPGLASRSEQFF.

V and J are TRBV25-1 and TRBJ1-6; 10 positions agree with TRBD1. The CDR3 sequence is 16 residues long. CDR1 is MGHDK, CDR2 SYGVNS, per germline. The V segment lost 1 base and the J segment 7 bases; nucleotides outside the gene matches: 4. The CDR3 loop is CASSESGQGENSPLHF. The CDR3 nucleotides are TGTGCCAGCAGTGAATCCGGACAGGGGGAAAATTCACCCCTCCACTTT.

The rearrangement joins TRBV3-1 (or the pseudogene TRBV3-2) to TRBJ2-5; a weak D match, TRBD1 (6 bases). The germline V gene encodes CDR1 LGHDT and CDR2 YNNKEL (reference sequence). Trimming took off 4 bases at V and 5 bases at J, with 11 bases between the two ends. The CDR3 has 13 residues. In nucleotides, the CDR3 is TGTGCCAGCAGCCCAGACAGGTTTGAGACCCAGTACTTC. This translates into CASSPDRFETQYF.

The CDR3 spells CASSYTGTGTYEQYF. Written as DNA, the CDR3 is TGTGCCAGCAGTTATACCGGGACAGGAACCTACGAGCAGTACTTC. The V and J genes are TRBV6-2 or TRBV6-3 and TRBJ2-7, with TRBD1 matching 8 bases. Germline CDR1 reads MNHEY; CDR2 reads SVGEGT. The CDR3 consists of 15 residues. Unmatched junction bases numbered 6, after V lost 3 bases and J lost 2 bases.

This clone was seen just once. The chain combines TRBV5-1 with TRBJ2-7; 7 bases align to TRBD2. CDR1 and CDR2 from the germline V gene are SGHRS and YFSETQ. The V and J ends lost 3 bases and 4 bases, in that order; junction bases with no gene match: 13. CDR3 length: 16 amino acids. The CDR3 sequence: CASSSGMPGGLYEQYF. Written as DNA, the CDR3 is TGCGCCAGCAGCTCGGGGATGCCGGGAGGATTATACGAGCAGTACTTC.

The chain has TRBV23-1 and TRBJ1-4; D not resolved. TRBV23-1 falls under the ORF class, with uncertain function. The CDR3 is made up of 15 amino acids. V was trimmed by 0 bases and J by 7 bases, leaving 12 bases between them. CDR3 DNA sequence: TGCGCCAGCAGTCAATCGAAGAGTTGGAGTGAAAAACTGTTTTTT. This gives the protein CASSQSKSWSEKLFF.

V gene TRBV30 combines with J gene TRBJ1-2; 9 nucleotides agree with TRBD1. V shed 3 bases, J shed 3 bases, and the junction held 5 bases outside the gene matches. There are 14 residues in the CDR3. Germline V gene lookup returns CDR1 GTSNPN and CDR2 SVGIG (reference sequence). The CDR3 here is CAWSEQGADYGYTF. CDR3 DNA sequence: TGTGCCTGGAGCGAACAGGGGGCGGACTATGGCTACACCTTC. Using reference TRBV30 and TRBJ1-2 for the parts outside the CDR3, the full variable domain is SQTIHQWPATLVQPVGSPLSLECTVEGTSNPNLYWYRQAAGRGLQLLFYSVGIGQISSEVPQNLSASRPQDRQFILSSKKLLLSDSGFYLCAWSEQGADYGYTFGSGTRLTVV.

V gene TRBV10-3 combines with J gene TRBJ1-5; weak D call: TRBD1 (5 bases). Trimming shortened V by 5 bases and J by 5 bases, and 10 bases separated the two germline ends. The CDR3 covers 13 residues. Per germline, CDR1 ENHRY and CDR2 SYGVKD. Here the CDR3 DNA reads TGTGCCATCAGTTTGACGGGGGATCAGCCCCAGCATTTT. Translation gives CAISLTGDQPQHF.

This chain's CDR3 is CASSIDSKSSGSMQYF. CDR3 nucleotide sequence: TGTGCCAGTAGTATAGACTCGAAATCTAGCGGGAGTATGCAGTATTTT. V gene TRBV19 combines with J gene TRBJ2-3, with TRBD2 identical over 10 bases. Germline trimming cut 0 bases from V and 11 bases from J; bases unmatched to any gene: 11. Germline V gives CDR1 LNHDA, CDR2 SQIVND (reference sequence). The CDR3 totals 16 residues.

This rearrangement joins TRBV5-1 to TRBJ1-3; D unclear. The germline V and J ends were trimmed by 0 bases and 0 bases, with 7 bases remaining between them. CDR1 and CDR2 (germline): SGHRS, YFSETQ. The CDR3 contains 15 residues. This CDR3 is CASSLGAGSGNTIYF. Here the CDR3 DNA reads TGCGCCAGCAGCTTGGGGGCAGGCTCTGGAAACACCATATATTTT.

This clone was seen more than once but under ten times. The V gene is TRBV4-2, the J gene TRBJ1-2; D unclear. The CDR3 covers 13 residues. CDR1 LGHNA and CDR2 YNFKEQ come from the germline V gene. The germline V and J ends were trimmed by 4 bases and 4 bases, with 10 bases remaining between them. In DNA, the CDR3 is TGTGCCAGCAGCCTGGGGAGTGGCTATGGCTACACCTTC. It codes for CASSLGSGYGYTF.

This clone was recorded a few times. The CDR3 here is CASSGVNEQFF. The CDR3 nucleotides are TGTGCCAGCTCAGGGGTTAATGAGCAGTTCTTC. The chain joins TRBV2 to TRBJ2-1, with a possible D match to TRBD1 (6 bases). The V end was cut by 8 bases, the J end by 7 bases, with 9 bases between. The length of the CDR3 is 11 residues. Germline-derived CDR1 and CDR2 are SNHLY and FYNNEI.

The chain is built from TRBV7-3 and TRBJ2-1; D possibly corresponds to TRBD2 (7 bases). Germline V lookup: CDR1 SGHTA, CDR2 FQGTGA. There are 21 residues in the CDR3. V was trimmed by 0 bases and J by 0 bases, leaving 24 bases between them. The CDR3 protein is CASSLTGASGLLRRSYNEQFF. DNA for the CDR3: TGTGCCAGCAGCTTAACGGGGGCTAGCGGATTGCTACGTCGCTCCTACAATGAGCAGTTCTTC.

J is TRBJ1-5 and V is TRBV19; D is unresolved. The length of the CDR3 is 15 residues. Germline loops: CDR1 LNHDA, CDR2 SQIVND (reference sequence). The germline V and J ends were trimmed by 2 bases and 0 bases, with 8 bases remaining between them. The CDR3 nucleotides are TGTGCCAGTAGTATAAGCAGACATAGCAATCAGCCCCAGCATTTT. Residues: CASSISRHSNQPQHF. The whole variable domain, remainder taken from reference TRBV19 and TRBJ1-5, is DGGITQSPKYLFRKEGQNVTLSCEQNLNHDAMYWYRQDPGQGLRLIYYSQIVNDFQKGDIAEGYSVSREKKESFPLTVTSAQKNPTAFYLCASSISRHSNQPQHFGDGTRLSIL.

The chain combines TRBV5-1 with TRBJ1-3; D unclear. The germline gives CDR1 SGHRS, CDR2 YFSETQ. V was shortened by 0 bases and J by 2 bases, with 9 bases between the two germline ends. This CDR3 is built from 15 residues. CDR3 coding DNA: TGCGCCAGCAGCTTGGACAGCGGGACTGGAAACACCATATATTTT. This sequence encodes CASSLDSGTGNTIYF.